This T cell receptor beta chain was sequenced in a study of beta chain features in type 1 diabetes. The wider study: Regarding age, gender and cell yields, patients proved similar to healthy donors.

Isolated RNA was reverse transcribed in full, so expressed TCRB transcripts were sequenced. The protocol was immunoSEQ multiplex PCR, while the TCRdb copy is restricted to in-frame clones and leaves out a portion. The sample yields under 300,000 clones, 25% to 30% seen once. CDR3 size: 13 residues. CDR1 is SGHTA and CDR2 is FQGNSA in the germline V gene. Trimming cost V 2 bases and J 10 bases, with 14 bases left between them. This clone was picked up a small number of times. Donors underwent one heparinised blood draw, 95 to 150 mL on average. Sequencing was carried out using central memory CD4+ T cells from blood. The V call is TRBV7-2, the J call TRBJ1-1; D might be TRBD1 (5 bases). This TCR was sampled from a man under 40 in good health. This CDR3 reads CASSLWGLEGAFF. The CDR3 region has the DNA TGTGCCAGCAGCTTATGGGGGTTAGAAGGAGCTTTCTTT.